One and the same sample provided the 5 T cell receptor beta chains below, sequenced in a study of cytomegalovirus exposure and HLA in healthy donors. The PCR was carried out with 60 Vbeta primers and 13 Jbeta primers. Sequenced by immunoSEQ multiplex PCR; TCRdb stores in-frame clones only, minus some. This table lists more than 95,000 clones. The sequenced material came from PBMCs. These receptors were obtained from a man aged 40-49 years in good health and CMV-seronegative.

This chain links TRBV29-1 with TRBJ2-3, with 8 nucleotides matching TRBD2. Germline-derived CDR1 and CDR2 are SQVTM and ANQGSEA. The junction had 6 bases not matched to a gene; V was cut back by 5 bases and J by 5 bases. This CDR3 has 13 amino acids. The CDR3 nucleotides read TGCAGCGTTAGTGAGCTAGCGGGAGATACGCAGTATTTT. Protein: CSVSELAGDTQYF.

This chain connects TRBV19 to TRBJ1-5; D is undetermined. The CDR3 contains 13 residues. The ends were cut back, 5 bases at V and 1 base at J, with 6 bases in the middle. Looked up from germline, CDR1 is LNHDA and CDR2 is SQIVND (reference sequence). The CDR3 here is CASSFQSNQPQHF. The DNA for the CDR3 is TGTGCCAGTAGTTTTCAGAGCAATCAGCCCCAGCATTTT.

The V call is TRBV9, the J call TRBJ2-1; 10 bases fit TRBD1. Per the germline V gene, CDR1 is SGDLS and CDR2 is YYNGEE. The CDR3 is 15 residues long. J was trimmed by 6 bases and V by 4 bases; bases with no gene match: 7. CDR3 sequence: CASSPRDRGANEQFF. CDR3 nucleotides: TGTGCCAGCAGCCCCCGGGACAGGGGTGCCAATGAGCAGTTCTTC.

The CDR3 reads CASTARGAGGTDTQYF. The CDR3 DNA sequence: TGCGCCAGCACCGCCAGAGGGGCGGGGGGTACAGATACGCAGTATTTT. This chain connects TRBV10-2 to TRBJ2-3, with 8 bases aligning to TRBD2. The germline gives CDR1 WSHSY, CDR2 SAAADI. V trimming: 7 bases; J trimming: 3 bases; junction bases outside the gene matches: 12. The CDR3 contains 16 residues.

V and J are TRBV5-1 and TRBJ1-5; D call uncertain. Trimming cost V 4 bases and J 1 base, with 9 bases left between them. The CDR3 consists of 14 residues. From germline, CDR1 is SGHRS and CDR2 YFSETQ. The CDR3 DNA sequence: TGCGCCAGCAGCCTATCGGGGAGCAATCAGCCCCAGCATTTT. Residues: CASSLSGSNQPQHF. The full variable domain, in which reference TRBV5-1 and TRBJ1-5 provide the parts outside the CDR3, is KAGVTQTPRYLIKTRGQQVTLSCSPISGHRSVSWYQQTPGQGLQFLFEYFSETQRNKGNFPGRFSGRQFSNSRSEMNVSTLELGDSALYLCASSLSGSNQPQHFGDGTRLSIL.